Following are 2 T cell receptor beta chains from one sample sequenced in a study of technical replicates of blood from four donors. Sequencing was performed with immunoSEQ multiplex PCR; in TCRdb, only in-frame clones are kept and a portion is missing. The sample includes roughly 72,000 clones, 85% to 95% seen only once; the top ten take around 0.38%. What was sequenced was T cells isolated from PBMCs. These receptor sequences come from a human donor in good health.

The rearrangement uses TRBV4-2 and TRBJ2-1, with 8 bases matching TRBD1. With V trimmed by 4 bases and J by 5 bases, 10 bases remained unmatched. Germline loops: CDR1 LGHNA, CDR2 YNFKEQ. This CDR3 contains 16 residues. The CDR3, as DNA: TGTGCCAGCAGCCCAATGGACAGGGAGATCAACAATGAGCAGTTCTTC. It translates to CASSPMDREINNEQFF.

The J gene is TRBJ1-5, the V gene TRBV6-5; the D is unclear. This CDR3 is 12 amino acids long. V lost 0 bases to trimming and J lost 10 bases, with 7 bases between them. Per germline, CDR1 MNHEY and CDR2 SVGAGI. CDR3 nucleotides: TGTGCCAGCAGTTACTCGACGGGTCCCCAGCATTTT. Amino acid sequence: CASSYSTGPQHF.